This is a list of T cell receptor beta chains from one sample in a study of blood T cell repertoires in COVID-19. Using immunoSEQ multiplex PCR, the repertoire was profiled, and TCRdb retains in-frame clones only, with some absent. This table has about 150,000 clones, over 70% appearing once. The sample comprised peripheral blood. These TCRs come from a woman between 55 and 75 years old with acute or convalescent COVID-19. CDR3s include the opening cysteine and the closing phenylalanine or tryptophan. Fields, in order: J gene, CDR3 length, D gene, V gene, CDR3 protein, CDR3 DNA. D genes are given only for firm matches.

J: TRBJ2-7
length: 14
D: .
V: TRBV7-2
CDR3: CASSFWGSSYEQYF
DNA: TGTGCCAGCAGCTTCTGGGGCTCCTCCTACGAGCAGTACTTC

J: TRBJ2-2
length: 14
D: .
V: TRBV2
CDR3: CASSARRSAGELFF
DNA: TGTGCCAGCAGTGCCCGCCGGAGCGCCGGGGAGCTGTTTTTT

J: TRBJ2-3
length: 14
D: .
V: TRBV7-2
CDR3: CASSLTVSADTQYF
DNA: TGTGCCAGCAGCTTAACCGTAAGCGCAGATACGCAGTATTTT

J: TRBJ1-2
length: 12
D: .
V: TRBV6-2/TRBV6-3
CDR3: CASSIDIEGYTF
DNA: TGTGCCAGCAGTATCGACATAGAGGGCTACACCTTC

J: TRBJ1-5
length: 14
D: TRBD1
V: TRBV3-1/TRBV3-2
CDR3: CASSQGQGSQPQHF
DNA: TGTGCCAGCAGCCAGGGACAGGGGAGTCAGCCCCAGCATTTT

J: TRBJ1-6
length: 12
D: .
V: TRBV25-1
CDR3: CASRATGGTVYF
DNA: TGTGCCAGCAGAGCGACCGGGGGTACTGTCTACTTT

J: TRBJ2-3
length: 15
D: TRBD2
V: TRBV5-6
CDR3: CASSLPSGATDTQYF
DNA: TGTGCCAGCAGCTTGCCCAGCGGGGCCACAGATACGCAGTATTTT

J: TRBJ1-1
length: 13
D: .
V: TRBV30
CDR3: CAWKGTLNTEAFF
DNA: TGTGCCTGGAAAGGGACATTGAACACTGAAGCTTTCTTT

J: TRBJ1-1
length: 15
D: .
V: TRBV10-3
CDR3: CAISEPGHSNTEAFF
DNA: TGTGCCATCAGTGAGCCGGGACATTCGAACACTGAAGCTTTCTTT

J: TRBJ1-1
length: 14
D: .
V: TRBV5-1
CDR3: CASSEGVLNTEAFF
DNA: TGCGCCAGCAGCGAAGGGGTCTTGAACACTGAAGCTTTCTTT